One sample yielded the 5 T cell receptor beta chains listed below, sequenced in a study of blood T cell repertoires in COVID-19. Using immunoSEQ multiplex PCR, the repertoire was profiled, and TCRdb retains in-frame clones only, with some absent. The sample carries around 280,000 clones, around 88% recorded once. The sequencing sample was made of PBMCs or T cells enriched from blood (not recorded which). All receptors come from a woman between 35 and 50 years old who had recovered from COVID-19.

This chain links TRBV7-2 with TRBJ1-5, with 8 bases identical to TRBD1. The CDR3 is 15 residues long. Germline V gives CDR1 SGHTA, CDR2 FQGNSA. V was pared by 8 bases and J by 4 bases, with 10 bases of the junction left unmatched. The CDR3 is CASAVQGAMNQPQHF. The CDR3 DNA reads TGTGCCAGCGCAGTCCAGGGGGCGATGAATCAGCCCCAGCATTTT.

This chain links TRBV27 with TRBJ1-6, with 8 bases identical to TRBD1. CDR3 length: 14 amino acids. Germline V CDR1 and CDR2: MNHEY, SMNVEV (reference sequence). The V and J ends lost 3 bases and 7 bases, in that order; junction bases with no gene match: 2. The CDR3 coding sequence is TGTGCCAGCAGTTTTTACAGGGGGAATTCACCCCTCCACTTT. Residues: CASSFYRGNSPLHF.

In DNA, the CDR3 is TGTGCCAGTAGTAGGGGCAGGGGGCTAGAGACCCAGTACTTC. Protein sequence: CASSRGRGLETQYF. This sequence joins TRBV19 and TRBJ2-5; TRBD1 aligns across 8 bases. Germline CDR1 reads LNHDA; CDR2 reads SQIVND (reference sequence). The CDR3 length is 14 residues. V shed 4 bases, J shed 4 bases, and the junction held 5 bases outside the gene matches.

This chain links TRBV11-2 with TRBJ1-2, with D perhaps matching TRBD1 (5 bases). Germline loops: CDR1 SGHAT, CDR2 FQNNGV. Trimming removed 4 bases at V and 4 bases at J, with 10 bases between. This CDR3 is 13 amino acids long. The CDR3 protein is CASSSLRAYGYTF. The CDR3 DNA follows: TGTGCCAGCAGCTCCCTCAGGGCCTATGGCTACACCTTC.

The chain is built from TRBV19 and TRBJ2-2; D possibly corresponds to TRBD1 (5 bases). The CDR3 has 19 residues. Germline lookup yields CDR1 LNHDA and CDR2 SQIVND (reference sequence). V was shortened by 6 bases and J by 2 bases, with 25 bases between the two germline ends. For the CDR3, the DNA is TGTGCCAGTAGGGGGCCGTCGGTAACTCCCTCGACTAACACCGGGGAGCTGTTTTTT. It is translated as CASRGPSVTPSTNTGELFF.